This T cell receptor (beta chain) was profiled in a study of T cells in localized non-small cell lung cancer (dated by TCRdb to 2018 to 2021). Some background on the complete study: T cell repertoires of 200 to 250 early-stage NSCLC patients were analyzed, with tumors being compared against uninvolved tumor-adjacent lungs. The cohort was made up of some 240 treatment-naive NSCLC patients whose localized lung tumors had been resected. A mean age of around 66 years was recorded for the NSCLC patients, of whom around 120 were male and 85 to 110 were female.

The germline V gene gives CDR1 as ENHRY and CDR2 as SYGVKD. V is shortened by 5 bases, J by 4 bases, and the region joining them spans 19 bases. Taken from cysteine to phenylalanine, the CDR3 has 16 residues. The CDR3 DNA has 48 bases and is translated from base 1. At diagnosis, peripheral blood, uninvolved tumor-adjacent lung and tumor were collected and were preserved as a mix of fresh-frozen and FFPE material. For TCR repertoire profiling, the blood samples were analyzed as peripheral blood mononuclear cells. The paper's findings and limits, for the study overall: Because multi-region tumor sequencing was not done, intratumor heterogeneity could not be ruled out. Uninvolved tumor-adjacent lung showed the highest T cell clonality, higher than tumor, which suggests more focused antigenic responses in the adjacent lung. Longer overall survival was associated with higher blood T cell density, whereas shorter survival was associated with higher adjacent-lung clonality. A median of 57 of the top 100 tumor clones turned up in the paired uninvolved adjacent lung, and around 27 of those clones also ranked among the top 100 of that same adjacent lung. Because the study design was exploratory, TCR variables were selected using unadjusted p-values without false-discovery rate correction.

A remark on this clone: Its target antigen remains unknown. No base-level quality is on record; no much larger clone is a single base apart.

The immunoSEQ Assay was used to sequence TCR beta CDR3 regions from DNA. As for the original processing: To compute T cell density, TCR beta template counts were normalized to usable DNA, which was estimated by amplifying housekeeping genes. Using the preseqR package, richness was estimated by extrapolating to 120,000 templates for tissue samples and 400,000 templates for PBMC samples. Clonality was taken to be one minus Pielou's evenness. Differential abundance testing on productive amino-acid clonotypes, with a minimum total count of 5 and an alpha of 0.1, was used to identify tissue-enriched TCRs. The Jaccard Index and the Morisita Overlap Index were used to measure repertoire overlap between compartments. GLIPH clustered TCR beta CDR3s with public tetramer-defined viral CDR3s; viral motifs required at least three viral sequences plus V-gene enrichment. As stored in TCRdb, this immuneACCESS dataset retains in-frame rearrangements with V and J assigned. A fraction of the clones does not appear; measured against another copy, unresolved V genes explain less than half of the discrepancy, and the remainder lacks a known reason. V and J calls and clone size are those listed in that table; D and trimming were worked out from the DNA. This sample has about 77,000 clones in its table, and 88% of those were observed once. The ten largest make up 20% to 25% of the sample.

This TCR came from a woman aged 35 to 70 with stage I squamous cell lung carcinoma. This sequence uses TRBV10-3 and TRBJ2-3; D gene: possibly TRBD2, on 6 matching bases. Specimen: peripheral blood, collected before any cancer treatment. CDR3 region: CAISTIEGTGADTQYF. DNA sequence: TGTGCCATCAGTACCATTGAGGGGACGGGGGCAGATACGCAGTATTTT.